Listed below are T cell receptor beta chains from one sample, sequenced in a study of T cell therapy after organ transplantation. Clones were sequenced by immunoSEQ multiplex PCR, and TCRdb holds only the in-frame ones, with some missing. Among about 48,000 clones listed, 94% were seen once. Antigens of these TCRs are unknown. Sample: CD8+ T cells from blood, taken before autologous CMV-specific T cell therapy. All receptors derive from a human patient who had received a solid organ transplant and had CMV disease. Each CDR3 is given with its conserved first and last residue. Fields, in order: D gene, V gene, clone size, J gene, CDR3 DNA, CDR3 protein. A D gene is named only where the DNA matches it firmly. Clone size is shown for a subset of rows, as once, few, many or a class of expanded clone.

NA	TRBV9	once	TRBJ2-2	TGTGCCAGCAGCGGAATGACTGGCGGGGAGCTGTTTTTT	CASSGMTGGELFF
NA	TRBV18	NA	TRBJ2-2	TGTGCCAGCTCACTTGGCCCTACCGGGGAGCTGTTTTTT	CASSLGPTGELFF
NA	TRBV2	NA	TRBJ1-6	TGTGCCAGCAGTGAACGGCAGATCTCCTATAATTCACCCCTCCACTTT	CASSERQISYNSPLHF
NA	TRBV11-2	NA	TRBJ2-2	TGTGCCAGCAGCTTAGTCTACACCGGGGAGCTGTTTTTT	CASSLVYTGELFF
NA	TRBV12-5	NA	TRBJ1-2	TGTGCTAGTGGTTTGCCTCGGGGTACTAACTATGGCTACACCTTC	CASGLPRGTNYGYTF
TRBD2	TRBV7-6	NA	TRBJ2-1	TGTGCCAGCAGCCCCACCGGCGGACTAGCGGGACACTACAATGAGCAGTTCTTC	CASSPTGGLAGHYNEQFF
NA	TRBV5-8	NA	TRBJ2-7	TGTGCCAGCAGCTTGAGGCAGGGCCTCCTCGAGCAGTACTTC	CASSLRQGLLEQYF
NA	TRBV5-4	NA	TRBJ2-7	TGTGCCAGCAGCCAACCGACAGAGCCTCACGAGCAGTACTTC	CASSQPTEPHEQYF
NA	TRBV29-1	NA	TRBJ2-7	TGCAGCGTTGAAGTCACGTCGCGACCCTACGAGCAGTACTTC	CSVEVTSRPYEQYF
NA	TRBV11-2	once	TRBJ2-5	TGTGCCAGCAGCTCGACAGGCGAGATACAAGAGACCCAGTACTTC	CASSSTGEIQETQYF
NA	TRBV7-3	NA	TRBJ2-1	TGTGCCAGCAGCTTAATGGGACGGGGGTCAACTTACAATGAGCAGTTCTTC	CASSLMGRGSTYNEQFF
NA	TRBV11-3	NA	TRBJ2-3	TGTGCCAGCAGCCCAGACGGGGGTACAGATACGCAGTATTTT	CASSPDGGTDTQYF
NA	TRBV7-9	NA	TRBJ1-1	TGTGCCAGCAGCTGGACAGAGAACACTGAAGCTTTCTTT	CASSWTENTEAFF
TRBD1	TRBV6-1	NA	TRBJ2-7	TGTGCCAGCAGTGAGGGGCCCGGGACAGGGGCCTACGAGCAGTACTTC	CASSEGPGTGAYEQYF
NA	TRBV6-7	NA	TRBJ2-7	TGTGCCAGCAGTCCTCAGGGCGTCTCCTACGAGCAGTACTTC	CASSPQGVSYEQYF
NA	TRBV19	NA	TRBJ2-3	TGTGCCAGTAGTATGGGGACAGATACGCAGTATTTT	CASSMGTDTQYF
TRBD1	TRBV25-1	NA	TRBJ1-2	TGTGCCAGCAGTGAATTTGACAGGGACTATGGCTACACCTTC	CASSEFDRDYGYTF
TRBD2	TRBV19	NA	TRBJ2-5	TGTGCCAGTAGTTGGGGACTAGCGGGGGGAATACAAGAGACCCAGTACTTC	CASSWGLAGGIQETQYF
NA	TRBV9	NA	TRBJ2-3	TGTGCCAGCAGCGGACAAGGATGGAACACAGATACGCAGTATTTT	CASSGQGWNTDTQYF
TRBD1	TRBV9	NA	TRBJ1-2	TGTGCCAGCAGCGTGGGGGAGACAGGGTACAGAGATGGCTACACCTTC	CASSVGETGYRDGYTF
NA	TRBV2	NA	TRBJ2-7	TGTGCCAGCACGGGTAGCGAATCCTACGAGCAGTACTTC	CASTGSESYEQYF
NA	TRBV7-9	NA	TRBJ1-2	TGTGCCAGCAGCTCTCCGGGAATTTCTAACTATGGCTACACCTTC	CASSSPGISNYGYTF
NA	TRBV4-1	NA	TRBJ1-4	TGCGCCAGCAGCCAAGACTATAATGAAAAACTGTTTTTT	CASSQDYNEKLFF